Detailed here is one T cell receptor beta chain. The CDR3 has 16 residues. Germline V gene sequence: CDR1 SGHVS, CDR2 FNYEAQ. The V segment lost 3 bases and the J segment 5 bases; nucleotides outside the gene matches: 10. This specimen belongs to a study of blood T cell repertoires in COVID-19. Study summary: Samples of COVID-19 (acute and convalescent) were obtained from the United States, Italy and Spain. Sources were T cells, B-cell-depleted T cells, or PBMCs; the material itself was cDNA or gDNA.

Authors' data handling: Amplification from reference gene primers served as the basis for estimated nucleated cell counts. Using immunoSEQ multiplex PCR, the repertoire was profiled, and TCRdb retains in-frame clones only, with some absent. That table supplies the V and J calls and clone size; D and trimming were determined from the DNA. The table has tens of thousands of clones, 81% seen once. The origin of this receptor is a woman in her 70s with acute or convalescent COVID-19. The chain employs TRBV7-6 and TRBJ2-5; TRBD2 matches 9 bases. Input material: peripheral blood. In nucleotides, the CDR3 is TGTGCCAGCAGCTTGACCGGGACTAGCACGACGGAGACCCAGTACTTC. This sequence encodes CASSLTGTSTTETQYF.